The 19 T cell receptor beta chains given below trace back to one sample, sequenced in a study of blood T cell repertoires in COVID-19. The assay was immunoSEQ multiplex PCR, and TCRdb's table has in-frame clones only and misses some. In the table there are 150,000 to 200,000 clones, around three quarters of which are singletons. The material sequenced was peripheral blood. Receptors originate from a man in his fifties or sixties with acute or convalescent COVID-19.

This clone has only one observation. As DNA, the CDR3 is TGTGCCAGCAGTTGGAACCAGGGGGCAGAAGCTTTCTTT. Its translation is CASSWNQGAEAFF. The V and J genes are TRBV6-5 and TRBJ1-1; 8 nucleotides line up with TRBD1. J was trimmed by 8 bases and V by 4 bases; bases with no gene match: 6. Germline-derived CDR1 and CDR2 are MNHEY and SVGAGI. The CDR3 covers 13 residues.

The chain has TRBV19 and TRBJ2-7, with TRBD1 matching over 9 bases. This CDR3 region has 14 residues. Germline CDR1 and CDR2: LNHDA and SQIVND (reference sequence). J gave up 7 bases and V 4 bases, and 8 bases lay outside the gene matches. This CDR3 is CASSRSGTGREQYF. The DNA for the CDR3 is TGTGCCAGTAGTAGATCCGGGACAGGGCGGGAGCAGTACTTC.

The V call is TRBV10-2, the J call TRBJ2-7; possible D gene TRBD1, 6 bases. The CDR3 contains 12 residues. Germline V gives CDR1 WSHSY, CDR2 SAAADI. Trimming removed 5 bases at V and 3 bases at J, with 8 bases between. The CDR3: CASSLGGYEQYF. Written as DNA, the CDR3 is TGCGCCAGCAGTCTAGGGGGCTACGAGCAGTACTTC.

The chain links TRBV24-1 to TRBJ2-3; TRBD1 might be the D (5 bases). Germline V CDR1 and CDR2: KGHDR, SFDVKD. The ends were cut back, 2 bases at V and 1 base at J, with 12 bases in the middle. The CDR3 has 16 residues. CDR3 DNA: TGTGCCACCAGTGATTGGGGCCAAGGTGGCACAGATACGCAGTATTTT. Its protein is CATSDWGQGGTDTQYF.

As for this clone: The junction shows a germline mismatch at one end, possibly a read error. This sequence joins TRBV7-7 and TRBJ2-2; D may be TRBD1 (5 bases). Germline-derived CDR1 and CDR2 are SSHAT and FNYEAQ (reference sequence). The CDR3 sequence is 14 residues long. Written as DNA, the CDR3 is TGTGCTAGCAGCCCCAGGGTTGACACCGGGGAGCTGTTTTTT. This codes for CASSPRVDTGELFF. Full variable domain (missing parts from reference TRBV7-7 and TRBJ2-2): GAGVSQSPRYKVTKRGQDVTLRCDPISSHATLYWYQQALGQGPEFLTYFNYEAQPDKSGLPSDRFSAERPEGSISTLTIQRTEQRDSAMYRCASSPRVDTGELFFGEGSRLTVL.

This chain joins TRBV10-3 and TRBJ2-7; maybe TRBD1 (5 bases). Germline CDR1 is ENHRY and CDR2 is SYGVKD. The CDR3 runs 14 residues. V lost 0 bases, J lost 9 bases, and 15 bases lay in between. CDR3 region: CAISESAGPTGQYF. The DNA for the CDR3 is TGTGCCATCAGTGAGTCCGCAGGGCCTACCGGGCAGTACTTC.

The V and J genes are TRBV7-6 and TRBJ1-2; possible D gene TRBD1, 5 bases. The CDR3 has 14 residues. Germline assignment: CDR1 SGHVS and CDR2 FNYEAQ. V was trimmed by 5 bases and J by 5 bases, leaving 15 bases between them. The CDR3 DNA sequence: TGTGCCAGCAGCCCCCGGGGAGGGGCGTATGGCTACACCTTC. Protein sequence: CASSPRGGAYGYTF.

This clone was recorded a few times. The chain uses TRBV5-6 and TRBJ2-3; 7 bases are shared with TRBD1. J was trimmed by 2 bases and V by 0 bases; bases with no gene match: 6. Germline V gene data show CDR1 as SGHDT and CDR2 as YYEEEE. The CDR3 extends over 16 amino acids. CDR3 DNA sequence: TGTGCCAGCAGCTTGGAGGTTACAGGGGACACAGATACGCAGTATTTT. Its protein product is CASSLEVTGDTDTQYF.

The rearrangement links TRBV10-1 to TRBJ2-5, with D possibly matching TRBD2 (5 bases). The V gene's germline CDR1 is WNHNN and CDR2 SYGVQD (reference sequence). This CDR3 comprises 13 residues. The germline V and J ends were trimmed by 4 bases and 3 bases, with 9 bases remaining between them. DNA of the CDR3: TGCGCCAGCAGTGGGACTCGTAAAGAGACCCAGTACTTC. Its translation: CASSGTRKETQYF.

The gene calls are TRBV3-1 (or the pseudogene TRBV3-2) and TRBJ1-2; D is unclear. V was trimmed by 0 bases and J by 8 bases, leaving 10 bases between them. The CDR3 has 13 residues. Looked up from germline, CDR1 is LGHDT and CDR2 is YNNKEL (reference sequence). The CDR3 protein is CASSQERVSGYTF. The CDR3 region has the DNA TGTGCCAGCAGCCAAGAGAGAGTGTCGGGCTACACCTTC.

CDR3 sequence: CASRQGGNWNTEAFF. The CDR3 bases are TGTGCCAGCAGACAGGGGGGTAATTGGAACACTGAAGCTTTCTTT. The chain has TRBV6-5 and TRBJ1-1; TRBD1 agrees at 8 bases. V lost 6 bases, J lost 1 base, and 7 bases stayed unmatched. This CDR3 is built from 15 residues. Germline-derived CDR1 and CDR2 are MNHEY and SVGAGI.

The chain recombines TRBV6-2 or TRBV6-3 with TRBJ1-2; D remains unclear. The CDR3 is 13 residues long. Deletions cut 2 bases from V and 3 bases from J, with 7 bases between. Per germline, CDR1 MNHEY and CDR2 SVGEGT. CDR3 in DNA: TGTGCCAGCAGTTACGGCCGGGACTATGGCTACACCTTC. It codes for CASSYGRDYGYTF.

The chain joins TRBV7-6 to TRBJ2-1; possibly TRBD1 for D (6 bases). The V and J ends lost 4 bases and 11 bases respectively, with 9 bases between them. Germline CDR1 reads SGHVS; CDR2 reads FNYEAQ. There are 11 residues in the CDR3. The DNA for the CDR3 is TGTGCCAGCAGCTACGGGACACAGCAGTTCTTC. Translating gives CASSYGTQQFF.

This sequence joins TRBV21-1 and TRBJ1-1. TRBV21-1 is classified as a pseudogene. This CDR3 contains 13 residues. For the CDR3, the DNA is TGTGCCAGCAGCGGTATGGCGACTCGGTGGGCTTTCTTT. It yields the protein CASSGMATRWAFF.

V and J are TRBV15 and TRBJ1-4; 9 nucleotides align to TRBD1. This CDR3 comprises 16 residues. The V gene's germline CDR1 is LNHNV and CDR2 YYDKDF (reference sequence). The junction had 8 bases not matched to a gene; V was cut back by 2 bases and J by 7 bases. CDR3 bases: TGTGCCACCAGCAGAAGTACGGGACAGGGCGCTGAAAAACTGTTTTTT. Translating gives CATSRSTGQGAEKLFF.

The rearrangement uses TRBV19 and TRBJ1-6, with 8 bases that match TRBD1. The germline V gene has CDR1 LNHDA and CDR2 SQIVND (reference sequence). The V gene end was trimmed by 5 bases and the J gene end by 10 bases; junction bases not matched to a gene: 7. The CDR3 length is 14 residues. The DNA for the CDR3 is TGTGCCAGTAGTCCTGGACAGGGAACCTCACCCCTCCACTTT. Protein product: CASSPGQGTSPLHF.

The chain links TRBV6-1 to TRBJ2-7; D gene ambiguous. The CDR3 is 15 amino acids. Trimming pared 1 base from V and 3 bases from J, leaving 13 bases between. In germline, CDR1 is MNHNS, CDR2 SASEGT. CDR3 sequence: CASSEEAQPYYEQYF. In nucleotides, the CDR3 is TGTGCCAGCAGTGAAGAAGCACAGCCTTACTACGAGCAGTACTTC.

The rearrangement links TRBV3-1 (or the pseudogene TRBV3-2) to TRBJ2-7; TRBD2 might be the D (7 bases). The CDR3 has 19 residues. Trimming stripped 0 bases from V and 4 bases from J, with 25 bases between. CDR1 and CDR2 from the germline V gene are LGHDT and YNNKEL (reference sequence). This chain's CDR3 is CASSQDYSWGRGEGYEQYF. The CDR3, as DNA: TGTGCCAGCAGCCAAGATTATAGTTGGGGAAGGGGGGAGGGGTACGAGCAGTACTTC.

In its sample, this clone was seen once. V usage is TRBV19 and J usage is TRBJ1-1, with no clear D. Germline V lookup: CDR1 LNHDA, CDR2 SQIVND (reference sequence). The V end was cut by 4 bases, the J end by 1 base, with 10 bases between. This CDR3 is 14 amino acids long. The CDR3 region has the DNA TGTGCCAGTAGTAAGGCGGGAGGGAACACTGAAGCTTTCTTT. It is translated as CASSKAGGNTEAFF.